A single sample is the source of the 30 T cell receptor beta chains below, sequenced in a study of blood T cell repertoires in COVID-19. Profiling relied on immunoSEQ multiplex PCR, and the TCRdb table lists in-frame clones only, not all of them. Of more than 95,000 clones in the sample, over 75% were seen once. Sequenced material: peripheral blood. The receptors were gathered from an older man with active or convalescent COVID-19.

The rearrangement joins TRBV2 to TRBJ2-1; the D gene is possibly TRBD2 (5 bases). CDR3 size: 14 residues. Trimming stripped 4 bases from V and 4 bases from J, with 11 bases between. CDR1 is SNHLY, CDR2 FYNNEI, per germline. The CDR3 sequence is CASSGGVLYNEQFF. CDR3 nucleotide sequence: TGTGCCAGCAGTGGGGGAGTGCTTTACAATGAGCAGTTCTTC.

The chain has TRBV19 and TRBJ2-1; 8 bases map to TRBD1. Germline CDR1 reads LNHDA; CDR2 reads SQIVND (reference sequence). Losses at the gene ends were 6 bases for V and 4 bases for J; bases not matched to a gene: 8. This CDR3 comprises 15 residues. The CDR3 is CASRPTGDSYNEQFF. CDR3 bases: TGTGCCAGTAGACCGACAGGGGACAGTTACAATGAGCAGTTCTTC.

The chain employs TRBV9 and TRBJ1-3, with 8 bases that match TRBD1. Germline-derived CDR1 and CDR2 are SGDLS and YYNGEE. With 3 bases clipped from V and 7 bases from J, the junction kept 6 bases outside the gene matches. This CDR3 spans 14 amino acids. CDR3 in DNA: TGTGCCAGCAGCGCCGAACAGGGGGTTAACACCATATATTTT. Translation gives CASSAEQGVNTIYF.

In nucleotides, the CDR3 is TGTGCCATCAGTGAGTCGTCAGGAAGGGAGACCCAGTACTTC. Its protein is CAISESSGRETQYF. The chain has TRBV10-3 and TRBJ2-5, with no clear D. Germline V CDR1 and CDR2: ENHRY, SYGVKD. Trimming stripped 0 bases from V and 5 bases from J, with 10 bases between. The CDR3 covers 14 residues.

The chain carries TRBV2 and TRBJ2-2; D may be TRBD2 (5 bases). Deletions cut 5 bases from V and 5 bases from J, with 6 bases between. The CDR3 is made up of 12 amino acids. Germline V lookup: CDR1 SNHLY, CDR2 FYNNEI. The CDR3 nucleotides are TGTGCCAGCAGTCCGGGGACCGGGGAGCTGTTTTTT. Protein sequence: CASSPGTGELFF.

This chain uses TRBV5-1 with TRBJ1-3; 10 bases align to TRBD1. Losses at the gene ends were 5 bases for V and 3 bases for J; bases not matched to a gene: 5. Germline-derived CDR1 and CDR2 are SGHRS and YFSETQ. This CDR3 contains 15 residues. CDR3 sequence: CASSRQGALGNTIYF. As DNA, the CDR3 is TGCGCCAGCAGTCGACAGGGGGCGCTTGGAAACACCATATATTTT.

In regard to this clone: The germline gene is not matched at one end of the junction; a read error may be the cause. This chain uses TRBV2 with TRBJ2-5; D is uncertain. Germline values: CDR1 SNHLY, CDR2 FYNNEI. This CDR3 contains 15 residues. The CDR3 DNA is TGTGCCAGCACTGAAGGGCCAGGCCTCCAAGAGACCCAGTACTTC. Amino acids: CASTEGPGLQETQYF.

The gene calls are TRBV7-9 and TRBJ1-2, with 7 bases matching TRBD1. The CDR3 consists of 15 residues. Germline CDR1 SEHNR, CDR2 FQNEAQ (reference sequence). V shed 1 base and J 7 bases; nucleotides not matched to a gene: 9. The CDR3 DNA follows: TGTGCCAGCAGCTTAGAAAGGGGGCGCGACGGTGGCTACACCTTC. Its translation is CASSLERGRDGGYTF.

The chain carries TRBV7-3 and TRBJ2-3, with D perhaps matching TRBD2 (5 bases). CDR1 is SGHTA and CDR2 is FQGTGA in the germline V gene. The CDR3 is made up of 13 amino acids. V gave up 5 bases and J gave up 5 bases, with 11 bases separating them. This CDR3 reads CASSPEVQDTQYF. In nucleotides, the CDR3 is TGTGCCAGCAGCCCGGAGGTCCAAGATACGCAGTATTTT.

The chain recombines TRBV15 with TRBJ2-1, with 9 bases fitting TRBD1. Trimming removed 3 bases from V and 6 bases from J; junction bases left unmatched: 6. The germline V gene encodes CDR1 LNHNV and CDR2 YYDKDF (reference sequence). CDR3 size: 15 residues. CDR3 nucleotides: TGTGCCACCAGCAGTCCCGGGACAGGGACCAATGAGCAGTTCTTC. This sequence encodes CATSSPGTGTNEQFF.

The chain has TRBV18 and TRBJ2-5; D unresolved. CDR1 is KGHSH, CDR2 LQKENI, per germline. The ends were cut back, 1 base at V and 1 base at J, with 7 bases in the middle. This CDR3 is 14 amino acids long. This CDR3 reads CASSPLTAQETQYF. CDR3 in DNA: TGTGCCAGCTCACCACTAACAGCCCAAGAGACCCAGTACTTC. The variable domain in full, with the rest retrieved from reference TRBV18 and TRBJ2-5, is NAGVMQNPRHLVRRRGQEARLRCSPMKGHSHVYWYRQLPEEGLKFMVYLQKENIIDESGMPKERFSAEFPKEGPSILRIQQVVRGDSAAYFCASSPLTAQETQYFGPGTRLLVL.

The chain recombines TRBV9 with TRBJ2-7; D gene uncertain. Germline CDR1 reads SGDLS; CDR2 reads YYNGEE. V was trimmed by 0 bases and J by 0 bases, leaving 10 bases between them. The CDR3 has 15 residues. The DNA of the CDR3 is TGTGCCAGCAGCGTAGGTCAGGCAAGCTCCTACGAGCAGTACTTC. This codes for CASSVGQASSYEQYF.

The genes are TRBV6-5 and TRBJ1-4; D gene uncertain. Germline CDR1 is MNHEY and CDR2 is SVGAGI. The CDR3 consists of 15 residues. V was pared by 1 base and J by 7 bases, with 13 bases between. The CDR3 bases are TGTGCCAGCAGTTACTACGGCAGGTTTGGTGAAAAACTGTTTTTT. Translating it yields CASSYYGRFGEKLFF.

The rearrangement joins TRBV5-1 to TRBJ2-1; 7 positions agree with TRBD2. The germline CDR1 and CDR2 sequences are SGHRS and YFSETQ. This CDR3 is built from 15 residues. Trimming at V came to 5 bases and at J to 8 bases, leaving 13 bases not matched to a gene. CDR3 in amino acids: CASSVGAGVGHEQFF. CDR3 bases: TGCGCCAGCAGTGTAGGGGCGGGAGTCGGGCATGAGCAGTTCTTC. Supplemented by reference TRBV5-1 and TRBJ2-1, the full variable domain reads KAGVTQTPRYLIKTRGQQVTLSCSPISGHRSVSWYQQTPGQGLQFLFEYFSETQRNKGNFPGRFSGRQFSNSRSEMNVSTLELGDSALYLCASSVGAGVGHEQFFGPGTRLTVL.

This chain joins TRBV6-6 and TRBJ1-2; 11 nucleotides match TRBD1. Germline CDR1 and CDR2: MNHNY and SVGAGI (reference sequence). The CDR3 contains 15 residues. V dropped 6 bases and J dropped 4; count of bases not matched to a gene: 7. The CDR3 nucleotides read TGTGCCAGCAGCGCTGGACAGGGGGCGATCTATGGCTACACCTTC. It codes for CASSAGQGAIYGYTF.

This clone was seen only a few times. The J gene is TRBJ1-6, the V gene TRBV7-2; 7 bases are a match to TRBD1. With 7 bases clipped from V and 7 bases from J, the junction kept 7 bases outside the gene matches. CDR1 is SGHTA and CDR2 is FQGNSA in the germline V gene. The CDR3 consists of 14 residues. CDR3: CASNIDRVNSPLHF. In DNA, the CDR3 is TGTGCCAGCAACATCGACAGGGTGAATTCACCCCTCCACTTT.

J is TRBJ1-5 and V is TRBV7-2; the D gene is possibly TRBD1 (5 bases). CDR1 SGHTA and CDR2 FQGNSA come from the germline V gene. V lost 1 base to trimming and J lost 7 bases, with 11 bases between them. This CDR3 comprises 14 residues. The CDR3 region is CASSLVGTGQPQHF. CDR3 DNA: TGTGCCAGCAGCTTAGTAGGAACAGGCCAGCCCCAGCATTTT.

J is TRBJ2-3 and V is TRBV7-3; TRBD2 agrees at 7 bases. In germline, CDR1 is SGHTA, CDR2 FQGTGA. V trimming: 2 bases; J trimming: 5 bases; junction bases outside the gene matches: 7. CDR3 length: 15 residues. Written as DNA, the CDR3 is TGTGCCAGCAGCTTAGAAGGGACTAAAGGAGATACGCAGTATTTT. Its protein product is CASSLEGTKGDTQYF.

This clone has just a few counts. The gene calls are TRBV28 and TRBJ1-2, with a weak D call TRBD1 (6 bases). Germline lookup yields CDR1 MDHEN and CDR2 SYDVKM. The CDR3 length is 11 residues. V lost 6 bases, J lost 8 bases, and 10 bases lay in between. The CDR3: CASSGGRGYTF. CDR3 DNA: TGTGCCAGCAGCGGGGGGCGAGGCTACACCTTC.

The CDR3 protein is CASSQGSHGYTF. CDR3 sequence (DNA): TGTGCCAGCAGCCAGGGGAGCCATGGCTACACCTTC. V usage is TRBV3-1 (or the pseudogene TRBV3-2) and J usage is TRBJ1-2; D unresolved. In germline, CDR1 is LGHDT, CDR2 YNNKEL (reference sequence). There are 12 residues in the CDR3. Trimming removed 3 bases from V and 6 bases from J, with 8 bases in between.

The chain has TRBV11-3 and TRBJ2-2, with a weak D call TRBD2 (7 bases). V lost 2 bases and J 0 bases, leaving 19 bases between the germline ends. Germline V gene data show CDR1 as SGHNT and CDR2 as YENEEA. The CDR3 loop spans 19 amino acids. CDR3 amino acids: CASSLIRGGALANTGELFF. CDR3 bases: TGTGCCAGCAGCTTAATTAGAGGGGGGGCCCTAGCGAACACCGGGGAGCTGTTTTTT.

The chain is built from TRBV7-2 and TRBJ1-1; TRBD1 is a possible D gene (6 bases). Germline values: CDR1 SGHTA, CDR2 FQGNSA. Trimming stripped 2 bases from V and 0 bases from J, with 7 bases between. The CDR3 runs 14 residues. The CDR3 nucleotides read TGTGCCAGCAGCTTAAACAGGGTGAACACTGAAGCTTTCTTT. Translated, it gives CASSLNRVNTEAFF.

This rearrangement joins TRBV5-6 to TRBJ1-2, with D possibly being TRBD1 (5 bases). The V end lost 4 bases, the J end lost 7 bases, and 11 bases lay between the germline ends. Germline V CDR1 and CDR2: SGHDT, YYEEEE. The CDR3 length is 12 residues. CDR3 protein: CASSAWRGGYTF. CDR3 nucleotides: TGTGCCAGCAGCGCCTGGAGGGGTGGCTACACCTTC. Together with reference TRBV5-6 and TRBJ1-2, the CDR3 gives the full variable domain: DAGVTQSPTHLIKTRGQQVTLRCSPKSGHDTVSWYQQALGQGPQFIFQYYEEEERQRGNFPDRFSGHQFPNYSSELNVNALLLGDSALYLCASSAWRGGYTFGSGTRLTVV.

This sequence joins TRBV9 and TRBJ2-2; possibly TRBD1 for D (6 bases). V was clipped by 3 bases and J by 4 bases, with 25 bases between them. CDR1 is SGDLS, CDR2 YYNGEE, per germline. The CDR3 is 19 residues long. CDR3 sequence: CASSGGYRVFGAPTGELFF. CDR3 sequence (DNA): TGTGCCAGCAGCGGAGGTTACAGGGTTTTCGGGGCCCCCACCGGGGAGCTGTTTTTT.

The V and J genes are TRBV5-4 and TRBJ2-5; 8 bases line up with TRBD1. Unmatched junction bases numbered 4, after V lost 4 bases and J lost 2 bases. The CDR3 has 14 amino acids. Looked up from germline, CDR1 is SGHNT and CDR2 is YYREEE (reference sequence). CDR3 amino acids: CASSVRQGQETQYF. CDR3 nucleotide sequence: TGTGCCAGCAGCGTGAGACAGGGGCAAGAGACCCAGTACTTC. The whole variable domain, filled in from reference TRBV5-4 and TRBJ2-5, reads ETGVTQSPTHLIKTRGQQVTLRCSSQSGHNTVSWYQQALGQGPQFIFQYYREEENGRGNFPPRFSGLQFPNYSSELNVNALELDDSALYLCASSVRQGQETQYFGPGTRLLVL.

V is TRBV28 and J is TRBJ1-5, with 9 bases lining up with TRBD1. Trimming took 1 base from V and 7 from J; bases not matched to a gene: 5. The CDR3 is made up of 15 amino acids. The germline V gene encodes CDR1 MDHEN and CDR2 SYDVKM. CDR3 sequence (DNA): TGTGCCAGCAGTTTATCCGGGACAGGGAACCAGCCCCAGCATTTT. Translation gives CASSLSGTGNQPQHF.

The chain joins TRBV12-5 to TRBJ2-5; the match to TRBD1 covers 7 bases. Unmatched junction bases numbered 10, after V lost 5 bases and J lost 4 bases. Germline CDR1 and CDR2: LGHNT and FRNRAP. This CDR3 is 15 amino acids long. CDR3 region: CASGQETGAVETQYF. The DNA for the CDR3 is TGTGCTAGTGGTCAAGAAACAGGGGCTGTAGAGACCCAGTACTTC.

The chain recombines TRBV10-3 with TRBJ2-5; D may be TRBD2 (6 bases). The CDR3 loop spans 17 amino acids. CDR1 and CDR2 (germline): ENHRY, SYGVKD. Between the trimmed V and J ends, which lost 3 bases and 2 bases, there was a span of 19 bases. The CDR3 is CAISDGRVADIQETQYF. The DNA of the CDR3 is TGTGCCATCAGTGATGGTAGGGTAGCGGATATACAAGAGACCCAGTACTTC.

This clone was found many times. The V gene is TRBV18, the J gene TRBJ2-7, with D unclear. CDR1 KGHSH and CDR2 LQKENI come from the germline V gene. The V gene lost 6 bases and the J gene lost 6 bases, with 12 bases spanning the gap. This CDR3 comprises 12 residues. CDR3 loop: CASSSPLGEQYF. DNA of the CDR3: TGTGCCAGCTCTTCCCCTCTAGGCGAGCAGTACTTC.

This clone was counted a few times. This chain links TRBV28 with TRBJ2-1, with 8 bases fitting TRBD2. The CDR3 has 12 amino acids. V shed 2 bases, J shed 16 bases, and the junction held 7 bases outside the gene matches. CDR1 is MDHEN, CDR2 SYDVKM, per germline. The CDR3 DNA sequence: TGTGCCAGCAGTTTACCCGGGGGGGTAGAATTCTTC. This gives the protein CASSLPGGVEFF.